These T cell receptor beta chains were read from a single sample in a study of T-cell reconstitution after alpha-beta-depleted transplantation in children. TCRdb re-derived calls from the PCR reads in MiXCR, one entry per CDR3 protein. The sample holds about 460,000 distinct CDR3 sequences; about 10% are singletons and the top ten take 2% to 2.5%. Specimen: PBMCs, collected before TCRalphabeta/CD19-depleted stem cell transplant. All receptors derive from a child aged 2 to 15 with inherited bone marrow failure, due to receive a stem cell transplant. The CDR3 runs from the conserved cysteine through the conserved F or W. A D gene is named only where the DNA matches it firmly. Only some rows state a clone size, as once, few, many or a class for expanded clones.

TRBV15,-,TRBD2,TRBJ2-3,TGTGCCACCAGCAGAGACCCGGGACTAGCAGCAGATACGCAGTATTTT,CATSRDPGLAADTQYF
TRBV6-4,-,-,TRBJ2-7,TGTGCCAGCAGTGACTCTCCGTACTGGAACGGGGCCTACGAGCAGTACTTC,CASSDSPYWNGAYEQYF
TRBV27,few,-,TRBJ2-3,TGTGCCAGCAGAAACAGGGTGGTGGGCACAGATACGCAGTATTTT,CASRNRVVGTDTQYF
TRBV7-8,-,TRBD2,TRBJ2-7,TGTGCCAGCAGCGAGGGGACCGGGACTAGGACCTACGAGGAGTACTTC,CASSEGTGTRTYEEYF
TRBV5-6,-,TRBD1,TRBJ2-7,TGTGCCAGCAATACCTTCAAGACAGGGGGCTACGACGAGCAGTACTTC,CASNTFKTGGYDEQYF
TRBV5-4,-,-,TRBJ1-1,TGTGCCAGCAGCTTTTCCGAGACCTACAACACTGAAGCTTTCTTT,CASSFSETYNTEAFF
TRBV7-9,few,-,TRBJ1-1,TGTGCCAGCAGCGTCGGGACGTACACTGAAGCTTTCTTT,CASSVGTYTEAFF
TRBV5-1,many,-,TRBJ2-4,TGCGCCAGCAGCGATAACAGTGGAGGGGACATTCAGTACTTC,CASSDNSGGDIQYF
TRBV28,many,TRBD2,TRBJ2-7,TGTGCCAGCAGTACGCCCCGGACTAGCGGGAGGGCCGTCGTCTACGAGCAGTACTTC,CASSTPRTSGRAVVYEQYF
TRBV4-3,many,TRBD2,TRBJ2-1,TGCGCCAGCAGCCAAGACGCGGGAGCTCGGGATGAGCAGTTCTTC,CASSQDAGARDEQFF
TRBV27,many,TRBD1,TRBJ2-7,TGTGCCAGCAGTTCCCGGGACAGAGGGCTCTACGAGCAGTACTTC,CASSSRDRGLYEQYF
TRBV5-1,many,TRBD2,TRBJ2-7,TGCGCCAGCAGCGGGCGACTAGCGGGAGGAGCCCACGAGCAGTACTTC,CASSGRLAGGAHEQYF
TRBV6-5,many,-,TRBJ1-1,TGTGCCAGCAGTTACGGTGGGGTCCAGGCCCTAGACACTGAAGCTTTCTTT,CASSYGGVQALDTEAFF
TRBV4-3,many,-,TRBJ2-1,TGCGCCAGCAGCCAAGAAGCGAGGACCTCCTACAATGAGCAGTTCTTC,CASSQEARTSYNEQFF